Listed below are T cell receptor beta chains from one sample, sequenced in a study of CD8+ T cells in alopecia areata. Here immunoSEQ multiplex PCR was the method, and the copy in TCRdb shows in-frame clones only, minus some. The sample lists almost 250,000 clones, 65% to 70% occurring once. The specimen was CD4+ T cells sorted from blood, collected at week 0. These TCRs come from a human donor with alopecia areata. Each CDR3 is given with its conserved first and last residue. The D gene is left open where the match is weak. The size field is filled for only some rows; it gives once, few, many or a size class.

j_call,clone_size,d_call,v_call,cdr3_aa,cdr3_nt
TRBJ2-2,once,NA,TRBV29-1,CSVTGGALNTGELFF,TGCAGCGTTACTGGGGGGGCCTTGAACACCGGGGAGCTGTTTTTT
TRBJ1-2,NA,NA,TRBV29-1,CSVDLGTGAGYTF,TGCAGCGTTGATTTGGGGACTGGGGCAGGCTACACCTTC
TRBJ1-1,NA,NA,TRBV29-1,CSVWTDVATEAFF,TGCAGCGTTTGGACGGATGTCGCCACTGAAGCTTTCTTT
TRBJ2-3,NA,NA,TRBV9,CASSVVATSTDTQYF,TGTGCCAGCAGCGTAGTGGCAACTAGCACAGATACGCAGTATTTT
TRBJ2-2,NA,NA,TRBV29-1,CSVKNTGELFF,TGCAGCGTCAAGAACACCGGGGAGCTGTTTTTT
TRBJ2-1,once,NA,TRBV5-6,CASSVRYRGQFF,TGTGCCAGCAGCGTCCGTTACCGCGGGCAGTTCTTC
TRBJ1-2,NA,NA,TRBV30,CAWSVDRYGYTF,TGTGCCTGGAGTGTTGATCGGTATGGCTACACCTTC
TRBJ1-5,NA,NA,TRBV7-9,CASSLDQRGNQPQHF,TGTGCCAGCAGCTTAGATCAGAGGGGCAATCAGCCCCAGCATTTT
TRBJ1-6,NA,TRBD1,TRBV7-6,CASSLDGTDNSPLHF,TGTGCCAGCAGCTTAGATGGGACAGATAATTCACCCCTCCACTTT
TRBJ2-7,NA,NA,TRBV7-9,CASSPTRALSYEQYF,TGTGCCAGCAGCCCGACCCGCGCCCTCTCCTACGAGCAGTACTTC
TRBJ1-1,few,TRBD1,TRBV19,CASSMGQRNTEAFF,TGTGCCAGTAGTATGGGACAGCGGAACACTGAAGCTTTCTTT
TRBJ2-1,NA,NA,TRBV27,CASSFRGHVYNEQFF,TGTGCCAGCAGTTTTCGGGGACATGTCTACAATGAGCAGTTCTTC
TRBJ2-7,NA,NA,TRBV5-6,CASSLAGRQGEQYF,TGTGCCAGCAGCTTAGCGGGACGACAGGGCGAGCAGTACTTC
TRBJ2-7,NA,NA,TRBV11-2,CASSWESRPLGEQYF,TGTGCCAGCAGCTGGGAGAGCCGCCCGTTAGGGGAGCAGTACTTC
TRBJ1-2,NA,NA,TRBV29-1,CSVRSAGNYGYTF,TGCAGCGTTCGCTCGGCAGGCAACTATGGCTACACCTTC
TRBJ1-2,few,NA,TRBV2,CATSGRDPDHGYTF,TGTGCCACCTCCGGGCGGGACCCGGACCATGGCTACACCTTC
TRBJ1-6,NA,NA,TRBV2,CASSLQGNSPLHF,TGTGCCAGCAGCTTACAGGGAAATTCACCCCTCCACTTT
TRBJ2-1,few,NA,TRBV4-1,CASSQVEQPYNEQFF,TGCGCCAGCAGCCAAGTCGAACAGCCTTACAATGAGCAGTTCTTC
TRBJ2-1,NA,NA,TRBV29-1,CSVSYADEQFF,TGCAGCGTCTCATATGCGGATGAGCAGTTCTTC
TRBJ2-1,NA,NA,TRBV2,CASTIRRTDIEFF,TGTGCCAGCACAATAAGGAGGACAGACATCGAGTTCTTC
TRBJ2-3,NA,NA,TRBV10-3,CAISESRTENTQYF,TGTGCCATCAGTGAGTCGAGGACAGAGAATACGCAGTATTTT
TRBJ1-6,NA,NA,TRBV6-5,CASCTTDNSPLHF,TGTGCCAGCTGTACGACGGACAATTCACCCCTCCACTTT
TRBJ1-4,NA,NA,TRBV4-2,CASSRTDEKLFF,TGTGCCAGCAGCCGAACGGATGAAAAACTGTTTTTT
TRBJ2-7,NA,TRBD2,TRBV30,CAWSSGVYEQYF,TGTGCCTGGTCTAGCGGGGTCTACGAGCAGTACTTC
TRBJ2-1,few,NA,TRBV5-1,CASSLIRGADNEQFF,TGCGCCAGCAGCTTGATTCGGGGGGCCGATAATGAGCAGTTCTTC
TRBJ1-1,NA,NA,TRBV6-1,CASHWKNTEAFF,TGTGCCAGCCATTGGAAGAACACTGAAGCTTTCTTT
TRBJ1-2,NA,NA,TRBV15,CATSNQSRGYTF,TGTGCCACCAGCAATCAGAGCCGTGGCTACACCTTC
TRBJ1-2,NA,NA,TRBV23-1,CASSRKHANYGYTF,TGCGCCAGCAGTCGCAAGCATGCTAACTATGGCTACACCTTC
TRBJ1-5,NA,NA,TRBV28,CASNFGGAGRQPQHF,TGTGCCAGCAACTTCGGGGGGGCGGGTCGTCAGCCCCAGCATTTT
TRBJ2-7,NA,NA,TRBV5-4,CASSQDTAPREQYF,TGCGCCAGCAGCCAAGACACCGCTCCCCGGGAGCAGTACTTC
TRBJ2-3,NA,TRBD2,TRBV7-2,CASSLAGTSKDTQYF,TGTGCCAGCAGCTTAGCGGGGACTAGCAAGGATACGCAGTATTTT
TRBJ2-7,NA,NA,TRBV7-2,CASSSYGGGEQYF,TGTGCCAGCAGCTCTTACGGGGGCGGCGAGCAGTACTTC